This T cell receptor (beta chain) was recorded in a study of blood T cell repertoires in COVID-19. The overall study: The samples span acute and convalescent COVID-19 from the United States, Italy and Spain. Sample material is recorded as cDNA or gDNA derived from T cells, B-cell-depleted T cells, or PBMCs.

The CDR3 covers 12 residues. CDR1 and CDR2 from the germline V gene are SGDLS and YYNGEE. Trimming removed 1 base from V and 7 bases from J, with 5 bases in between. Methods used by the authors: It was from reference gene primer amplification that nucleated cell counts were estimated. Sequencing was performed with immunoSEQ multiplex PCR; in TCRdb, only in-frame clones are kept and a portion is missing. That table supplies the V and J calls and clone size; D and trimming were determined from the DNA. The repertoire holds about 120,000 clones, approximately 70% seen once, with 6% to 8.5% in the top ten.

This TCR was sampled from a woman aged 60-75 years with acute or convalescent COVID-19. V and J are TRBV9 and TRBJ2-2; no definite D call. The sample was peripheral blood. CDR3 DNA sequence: TGTGCCAGCAGCGTATTGTACGGGGAGCTGTTTTTT. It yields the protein CASSVLYGELFF.